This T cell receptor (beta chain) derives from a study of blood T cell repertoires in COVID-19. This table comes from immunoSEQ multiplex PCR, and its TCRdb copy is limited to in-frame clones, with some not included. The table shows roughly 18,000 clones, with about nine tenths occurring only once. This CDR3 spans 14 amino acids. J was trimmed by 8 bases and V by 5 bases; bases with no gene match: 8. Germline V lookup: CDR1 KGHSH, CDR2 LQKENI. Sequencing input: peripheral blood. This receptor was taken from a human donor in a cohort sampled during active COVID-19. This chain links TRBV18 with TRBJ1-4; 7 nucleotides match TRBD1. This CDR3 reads CASSSPGQLEKLFF. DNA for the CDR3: TGTGCCAGCTCATCGCCGGGACAGTTGGAAAAACTGTTTTTT.